This T cell receptor (beta chain) emerged from a study of beta chain features in type 1 diabetes. Reverse transcribing all isolated RNA meant expressed TCRB transcripts were sequenced. Generated by immunoSEQ multiplex PCR, the TCRdb table keeps only in-frame clones and is missing some. The sample has approximately 90,000 clones, roughly 34% seen once. The V and J ends lost 5 bases and 1 base respectively, with 2 bases between them. Per germline, CDR1 SQVTM and CDR2 ANQGSEA. This CDR3 has 10 amino acids. This receptor was obtained from a woman aged 18 to 35 in good health. Sequenced: stem cell memory CD4+ T cells from blood. This rearrangement joins TRBV29-1 to TRBJ1-1; D gene ambiguous. Here the CDR3 reads CSVQNTEAFF. CDR3 DNA: TGCAGCGTTCAGAACACTGAAGCTTTCTTT.